The TCR beta chain under discussion was sequenced for a study of OX40 agonist ivuxolimab in advanced cancers. The data were produced by immunoSEQ multiplex PCR, yet TCRdb's version contains in-frame clones alone and is incomplete. This sample has tens of thousands of clones, with 84% found just once. Notes on the study in general: Clonal expansion was among the lowest in partial responders at 0.1-3.0 mg/kg, especially CD8+.

Remarks on this clone: Its target is unknown.

This CDR3 comprises 16 residues. CDR1 and CDR2 (germline): LNHDA, SQIVND (reference sequence). After removal of 3 bases from V and 2 bases from J, the junction contained 5 bases not matched to a gene. This specimen consisted of CD4+ or CD8+ T cells sorted from blood, obtained in a trial of the OX40 agonist ivuxolimab. The chain links TRBV19 to TRBJ2-3; 10 nucleotides match TRBD2. The TCR originated in an adult with an advanced solid tumor such as melanoma, head and neck, liver or kidney cancer. CDR3 DNA sequence: TGTGCCAGTAGTATGGCTAGCGGGAGAACCACAGATACGCAGTATTTT. Residues: CASSMASGRTTDTQYF.